The 8 T cell receptor beta chains below all came from one sample that was sequenced in a study of early T cells in non-severe SARS-CoV-2 infection (dated by TCRdb to about 2021). Library method: 5' RACE. Data came from a NextSeq 500. TCRdb's own reprocessing of the public reads used fastp at Q25 and MiXCR and kept productive beta chains. Each record represents a unique CDR3 protein, reported with the most common genes and DNA among its rows. This sample holds 74,000 or so distinct CDR3 sequences; approximately 10% were observed only once. 3% to 4.5% of the sample comes from the top ten. The sequenced sample was whole blood. The source is an adult who was a healthcare worker with PCR-confirmed SARS-CoV-2 infection or an uninfected control (not recorded which).

Ten or more counts support this clonotype. The J gene is TRBJ2-1, the V gene TRBV11-2; 11 bases align to TRBD2. V lost 1 base to trimming and J lost 10 bases; unmatched junction nucleotides: 6. This CDR3 is built from 15 residues. In germline, CDR1 is SGHAT, CDR2 FQNNGV. This CDR3 reads CASSLVSGGAAEQFF. The CDR3 bases are TGTGCCAGCAGCTTAGTTAGCGGGGGGGCGGCGGAGCAGTTCTTC.

The chain couples TRBV3-1 to TRBJ1-5, with D perhaps matching TRBD1 (5 bases). Trimming removed 3 bases from V and 5 bases from J, with 14 bases in between. CDR1 LGHDT and CDR2 YNNKEL come from the germline V gene (reference sequence). This CDR3 has 15 amino acids. CDR3 sequence reads: CASSQGGTGYQPQHF. CDR3 nucleotide sequence: TGTGCCAGCAGCCAGGGCGGGACCGGGTATCAGCCCCAGCATTTT. The whole variable domain, remainder taken from reference TRBV3-1 and TRBJ1-5, is DTAVSQTPKYLVTQMGNDKSIKCEQNLGHDTMYWYKQDSKKFLKIMFSYNNKELIINETVPNRFSPKSPDKAHLNLHINSLELGDSAVYFCASSQGGTGYQPQHFGDGTRLSIL.

The V gene is TRBV5-1, the J gene TRBJ2-5, with 10 bases matching TRBD2. With V trimmed by 0 bases and J by 4 bases, 3 bases remained unmatched. This CDR3 has 15 amino acids. Germline V CDR1 and CDR2: SGHRS, YFSETQ. The CDR3 loop is CASSLGAGGGETQYF. The CDR3 nucleotides read TGCGCCAGCAGCTTGGGAGCGGGAGGGGGAGAGACCCAGTACTTC.

This clonotype showed up many times. CDR3 protein: CASSIPGTALAKNIQYF. The DNA for the CDR3 is TGTGCCAGTAGTATACCCGGGACAGCTCTAGCCAAAAACATTCAGTACTTC. The chain has TRBV19 and TRBJ2-4, with 7 bases that match TRBD1. CDR1 and CDR2 (germline): LNHDA, SQIVND (reference sequence). With 2 bases clipped from V and 0 bases from J, the junction kept 7 bases outside the gene matches. The CDR3 consists of 17 residues.

This clonotype was seen repeatedly, ten times or more. The chain is built from TRBV5-6 and TRBJ2-3, with D uncertain. The germline V gene has CDR1 SGHDT and CDR2 YYEEEE. The V gene lost 4 bases and the J gene lost 6 bases, with 6 bases spanning the gap. The CDR3 has 11 amino acids. The CDR3 loop is CASSRSDTQYF. CDR3 nucleotides: TGTGCCAGCAGCAGAAGCGATACGCAGTATTTT. Together with reference TRBV5-6 and TRBJ2-3, the CDR3 gives the full variable domain: DAGVTQSPTHLIKTRGQQVTLRCSPKSGHDTVSWYQQALGQGPQFIFQYYEEEERQRGNFPDRFSGHQFPNYSSELNVNALLLGDSALYLCASSRSDTQYFGPGTRLTVL.

This clonotype was observed a few times. The chain joins TRBV29-1 to TRBJ2-7; 8 positions agree with TRBD1. The V segment lost 7 bases and the J segment 2 bases; nucleotides outside the gene matches: 10. Germline-derived CDR1 and CDR2 are SQVTM and ANQGSEA. CDR3 size: 14 residues. This chain's CDR3 is CSAKRTGPTYEQYF. CDR3 bases: TGCAGCGCCAAGAGGACAGGGCCGACCTACGAGCAGTACTTC.

This clonotype was picked up a small number of times. The V gene is TRBV7-8, the J gene TRBJ2-7, with 8 nucleotides matching TRBD2. The trim removed 5 bases at V and 5 bases at J, leaving 8 bases unmatched. The CDR3 is 14 residues long. Per germline, CDR1 SGHVS and CDR2 FQNEAQ. In DNA form, the CDR3 reads TGTGCCAGCAGCCCCCGGGGGGGAGTAAACGAGCAGTACTTC. Its protein is CASSPRGGVNEQYF.

This clonotype showed up many times. The chain combines TRBV4-1 with TRBJ2-2; D may be TRBD2 (5 bases). The V end was cut by 1 base, the J end by 11 bases, with 11 bases between. This CDR3 is built from 13 residues. The germline V gene encodes CDR1 MGHRA and CDR2 YSYEKL. The CDR3 loop is CASSQGEGDELFF. In DNA, the CDR3 is TGCGCCAGCAGCCAAGGCGAGGGTGACGAGCTGTTTTTT.